This entry lists 21 T cell receptor beta chains sequenced from one sample in a study of high-grade serous ovarian cancer treatment subgroups. Using immunoSEQ multiplex PCR, the repertoire was profiled, and TCRdb retains in-frame clones only, with some absent. The sample has several thousand clones; about three quarters are singletons. Tumor samples were taken before definitive surgery or chemotherapy. Sequenced material: tumor tissue. All receptors come from a human donor with high-grade serous ovarian cancer.

The chain joins TRBV29-1 to TRBJ1-1; D is possibly TRBD1 (6 bases). Trimming removed 6 bases from V and 1 base from J, with 9 bases in between. This CDR3 has 12 residues. The V gene's germline CDR1 is SQVTM and CDR2 ANQGSEA. CDR3 coding DNA: TGCAGCGTGGGGGGCTGGAACACTGAAGCTTTCTTT. Translating it yields CSVGGWNTEAFF.

This clone was seen a few times. The chain carries TRBV20-1 and TRBJ1-1; D remains unclear. V was shortened by 6 bases and J by 6 bases, with 11 bases between the two germline ends. The V gene's germline CDR1 is DFQATT and CDR2 SNEGSKA (reference sequence). The CDR3 is 11 residues long. CDR3 sequence (DNA): TGCAGTGCCGAGAAGGCGCCTGAAGCTTTCTTT. Residues: CSAEKAPEAFF.

V gene TRBV27 combines with J gene TRBJ1-5; D remains ambiguous. The CDR3 extends over 16 amino acids. V lost 3 bases to trimming and J lost 4 bases, with 16 bases between them. Germline CDR1 and CDR2: MNHEY and SMNVEV (reference sequence). The CDR3 sequence is CASSFPVRDKNQPQHF. The CDR3 region has the DNA TGTGCCAGCAGTTTCCCGGTTCGAGACAAAAATCAGCCCCAGCATTTT.

The rearrangement uses TRBV7-3 and TRBJ2-3, with D possibly called TRBD1 or TRBD2 (5 bases each). CDR1 SGHTA and CDR2 FQGTGA come from the germline V gene. V was clipped by 5 bases and J by 4 bases, with 10 bases between them. The CDR3 sequence is 13 residues long. The CDR3 is CASSNQGPDTQYF. The DNA of the CDR3 is TGTGCCAGCAGCAACCAGGGACCAGATACGCAGTATTTT.

The chain is built from TRBV10-2 and TRBJ2-7, with 9 bases aligning to TRBD1. The CDR3 has 16 amino acids. Germline CDR1 and CDR2: WSHSY and SAAADI. Trimming at V came to 7 bases and at J to 5 bases, leaving 15 bases not matched to a gene. The CDR3 DNA is TGCGCCAGCAAATCAAAATACCGGGACAGGGAAAACGAGCAGTACTTC. It yields the protein CASKSKYRDRENEQYF.

The CDR3 nucleotides read TGTGCCAGCTCACCAAGCCTAGGTGGCGGGGAGCTGTTTTTT. It codes for CASSPSLGGGELFF. This sequence joins TRBV18 and TRBJ2-2; D remains unclear. This CDR3 is built from 14 residues. With 2 bases removed from V and 7 bases from J, the gap between germline ends came to 11 bases. Germline V gene lookup returns CDR1 KGHSH and CDR2 LQKENI.

By share of the sample, this clone is large. V is TRBV6-5 and J is TRBJ1-1, with TRBD1 matching over 7 bases. V shed 8 bases and J 12 bases; nucleotides not matched to a gene: 15. The germline V gene encodes CDR1 MNHEY and CDR2 SVGAGI. This CDR3 region has 13 residues. The CDR3 sequence: CASRYQGQSETFF. The CDR3, as DNA: TGTGCCAGCCGCTACCAGGGACAGTCAGAAACTTTCTTT.

This clone turned up a few times. The chain has TRBV7-9 and TRBJ1-2; D perhaps matches TRBD1 (5 bases). CDR3 length: 14 amino acids. Per germline, CDR1 SEHNR and CDR2 FQNEAQ (reference sequence). The V end was cut by 1 base, the J end by 5 bases, with 11 bases between. This CDR3 reads CASSLGTGTYGYTF. CDR3 nucleotide sequence: TGTGCCAGCAGCTTAGGGACGGGGACTTATGGCTACACCTTC. The whole variable domain, filled in from reference TRBV7-9 and TRBJ1-2, reads DTGVSQNPRHKITKRGQNVTFRCDPISEHNRLYWYRQTLGQGPEFLTYFQNEAQLEKSRLLSDRFSAERPKGSFSTLEIQRTEQGDSAMYLCASSLGTGTYGYTFGSGTRLTVV.

CDR3 in DNA: TGTGCCAGCAGCCAAGACCTCAGGGGAGCTGGAAACACCATATATTTT. It is translated as CASSQDLRGAGNTIYF. J is TRBJ1-3 and V is TRBV4-2; D might be TRBD1 (6 bases). This CDR3 contains 16 residues. The germline V gene encodes CDR1 LGHNA and CDR2 YNFKEQ. V was shortened by 0 bases and J by 2 bases, with 11 bases between the two germline ends.

The rearrangement links TRBV6-5 to TRBJ2-7; 8 bases agree with TRBD1. Germline V gives CDR1 MNHEY, CDR2 SVGAGI. This CDR3 spans 14 amino acids. The V gene end was trimmed by 6 bases and the J gene end by 10 bases; junction bases not matched to a gene: 14. The CDR3 coding sequence is TGTGCCAGCAGGACAGGGGCCCTCGGTGGTTCCCAGTACTTC. This codes for CASRTGALGGSQYF.

The chain links TRBV28 to TRBJ1-1, with D possibly matching TRBD1 (6 bases). Deletions cut 3 bases from V and 12 bases from J, with 14 bases between. Germline CDR1 MDHEN, CDR2 SYDVKM. This CDR3 contains 12 residues. CDR3 sequence reads: CASSFPDRKPFF. The CDR3 nucleotides are TGTGCCAGCAGTTTCCCCGACAGGAAACCTTTCTTT.

The chain employs TRBV4-3 and TRBJ1-6; 7 bases line up with TRBD1. The ends lost 4 bases at V and 10 bases at J; junction bases unmatched: 16. This CDR3 is built from 17 residues. CDR1 is LGHNA, CDR2 YSLEER, per germline. The CDR3 spells CASSPTLTGARGSPLHF. DNA of the CDR3: TGCGCCAGCAGCCCTACCCTTACAGGGGCGAGAGGGTCACCCCTCCACTTT.

The J gene is TRBJ2-7, the V gene TRBV10-3; tentative D call: TRBD1 (7 bases). Between the trimmed V and J ends, which lost 5 bases and 5 bases, there was a span of 16 bases. Germline V gene sequence: CDR1 ENHRY, CDR2 SYGVKD. The CDR3 length is 14 residues. The CDR3 here is CAISLAGTADEQYF. Here the CDR3 DNA reads TGTGCCATCAGTCTCGCGGGGACAGCGGACGAGCAGTACTTC.

V is TRBV19 and J is TRBJ2-6, with 7 bases fitting TRBD1. Looked up from germline, CDR1 is LNHDA and CDR2 is SQIVND (reference sequence). The CDR3 is made up of 15 amino acids. V was clipped by 4 bases and J by 2 bases; unmatched bases: 2. The CDR3 is CASSTDRAGANVLTF. CDR3 in DNA: TGTGCCAGTAGTACAGACAGGGCTGGGGCCAACGTCCTGACTTTC.

This rearrangement joins TRBV18 to TRBJ2-3; D gene ambiguous. Trimming left V 4 bases short and J 4 bases short, with 12 bases between. CDR1 KGHSH and CDR2 LQKENI come from the germline V gene. This CDR3 spans 14 amino acids. CDR3 in DNA: TGTGCCAGCTCACGCGGTCTGGCCCCAGATACGCAGTATTTT. Its translation is CASSRGLAPDTQYF.

This clone was seen just once. This chain uses TRBV5-6 with TRBJ1-5; no clear D gene. Germline V gene lookup returns CDR1 SGHDT and CDR2 YYEEEE. Between the trimmed V and J ends, which lost 3 bases and 7 bases, there was a span of 14 bases. The CDR3 sequence is 14 residues long. CDR3 bases: TGTGCCAGCAGCTCGGAGGGAGGAGCCCAGCCCCAGCATTTT. Translated, it gives CASSSEGGAQPQHF.

This chain joins TRBV5-1 and TRBJ2-2, with 8 positions matching TRBD1. The CDR3 spans 17 residues. The germline V gene encodes CDR1 SGHRS and CDR2 YFSETQ. The ends lost 4 bases at V and 5 bases at J; junction bases unmatched: 13. This CDR3 is CASSVSPLTGGTGELFF. The CDR3 bases are TGCGCCAGCAGCGTATCTCCACTCACAGGGGGTACCGGGGAGCTGTTTTTT.

This chain links TRBV28 with TRBJ1-3; D unclear. The CDR3 has 14 amino acids. Trimming left V 7 bases short and J 4 bases short, with 14 bases between. The germline V gene has CDR1 MDHEN and CDR2 SYDVKM. The CDR3 nucleotides are TGTGCCAGCACCCCGTCCGGGTCCGGAAACACCATATATTTT. This codes for CASTPSGSGNTIYF.

This clone came up a few times. This rearrangement joins TRBV9 to TRBJ2-7; 14 bases are shared with TRBD2. The germline CDR1 and CDR2 sequences are SGDLS and YYNGEE. This CDR3 has 15 amino acids. The V and J ends lost 3 bases and 3 bases, in that order; junction bases with no gene match: 2. CDR3: CASSAGLAGVYEQYF. CDR3 nucleotides: TGTGCCAGCAGCGCGGGACTAGCGGGAGTCTACGAGCAGTACTTC. Full variable domain (remainder filled in from reference TRBV9 and TRBJ2-7): DSGVTQTPKHLITATGQRVTLRCSPRSGDLSVYWYQQSLDQGLQFLIQYYNGEERAKGNILERFSAQQFPDLHSELNLSSLELGDSALYFCASSAGLAGVYEQYFGPGTRLTVT.

This clone is judged large. V usage is TRBV5-1 and J usage is TRBJ1-1; TRBD1 might be the D (5 bases). Trimming removed 7 bases from V and 0 bases from J, with 19 bases in between. The CDR3 is 16 residues long. Germline V gene data show CDR1 as SGHRS and CDR2 as YFSETQ. For the CDR3, the DNA is TGCGCCAGCGGCAGGGAGCCTCCGGGTTTGAACACTGAAGCTTTCTTT. This encodes CASGREPPGLNTEAFF.

J is TRBJ2-4 and V is TRBV5-4; D call uncertain. Germline V gene sequence: CDR1 SGHNT, CDR2 YYREEE (reference sequence). The CDR3 totals 13 residues. V was pared by 1 base and J by 8 bases, with 10 bases between. The CDR3 bases are TGTGCCAGCAGCTTGTACAAGACGGACATTCAGTACTTC. It yields the protein CASSLYKTDIQYF. The complete variable domain, with remaining parts taken from reference TRBV5-4 and TRBJ2-4, reads ETGVTQSPTHLIKTRGQQVTLRCSSQSGHNTVSWYQQALGQGPQFIFQYYREEENGRGNFPPRFSGLQFPNYSSELNVNALELDDSALYLCASSLYKTDIQYFGAGTRLSVL.